Listed here are 29 T cell receptor beta chains from one sample, sequenced in a study of sequential checkpoint blockade in melanoma (dated by TCRdb to between 2018 and 2021). The receptor library was made with the immunoSEQ multiplex PCR assay. Sourced from immuneACCESS, this table was stored by TCRdb with only in-frame sequences that have V and J called. A share of the clones is absent; for the studies checked, an unresolved V gene accounts for under half, and the remainder has no known explanation. Recorded for this sample are fewer than 13,000 clones; around 73% of them occurred a single time. Around 13% of the sample is in the top ten clones. The treatment or condition label on this specimen signifies: randomized to nivolumab then ipilimumab (arm A) or the reverse (arm B). Specimen: CD8+ T cells sorted from blood (inferred from file names), collected from a patient given nivolumab and ipilimumab in sequence. Every receptor here comes from a human donor with melanoma.

The rearrangement links TRBV2 to TRBJ1-1; 10 bases fit TRBD1. Per germline, CDR1 SNHLY and CDR2 FYNNEI. This CDR3 has 15 amino acids. J was trimmed by 1 base and V by 2 bases; bases with no gene match: 1. The CDR3: CASSEWDRGNTEAFF. The CDR3 coding sequence is TGTGCCAGCAGTGAATGGGACAGGGGGAACACTGAAGCTTTCTTT.

The genes are TRBV5-1 and TRBJ2-1; 8 bases match TRBD1. The CDR3 consists of 14 residues. V lost 1 base, J lost 3 bases, and 0 bases stayed unmatched. CDR1 SGHRS and CDR2 YFSETQ come from the germline V gene. CDR3 in amino acids: CASSLTGGYNEQFF. The CDR3 nucleotides are TGCGCCAGCAGCTTGACAGGGGGCTACAATGAGCAGTTCTTC.

The chain joins TRBV7-9 to TRBJ1-2, with 9 bases identical to TRBD1. This CDR3 is 13 amino acids long. The germline V gene has CDR1 SEHNR and CDR2 FQNEAQ (reference sequence). V shed 5 bases, J shed 6 bases, and the junction held 4 bases outside the gene matches. This CDR3 is CASSKGQGHGYTF. DNA of the CDR3: TGTGCCAGCAGCAAGGGACAGGGTCATGGCTACACCTTC.

This clone has only one observation. The chain is built from TRBV5-6 and TRBJ2-7; TRBD2 is a possible D gene (6 bases). Germline CDR1 and CDR2: SGHDT and YYEEEE. This CDR3 spans 14 amino acids. V dropped 5 bases and J dropped 1 base, with 13 bases sitting between them. CDR3 in DNA: TGTGCCAGCAGGCGTGCTAGCGAGTCCTACGAGCAGTACGTC. Translating it yields CASRRASESYEQYV.

This clone has more than one count but fewer than ten. The chain uses TRBV6-1 and TRBJ2-1, with 13 bases identical to TRBD2. Germline CDR1 reads MNHNS; CDR2 reads SASEGT. The CDR3 has 15 residues. The V gene end was trimmed by 7 bases and the J gene end by 8 bases; junction bases not matched to a gene: 8. CDR3 bases: TGTGCCAGCACCCGGACTAGCGGGGGACAGGATGAGCAGTTCTTC. Translating gives CASTRTSGGQDEQFF.

This clone was seen once. The V and J genes are TRBV7-2 and TRBJ2-1; 10 nucleotides match TRBD2. The J segment lost 4 bases and the V segment lost 3 bases, leaving 3 bases of the junction unmatched. The CDR3 length is 15 residues. Germline-derived CDR1 and CDR2 are SGHTA and FQGNSA. The CDR3 here is CASSLTSGPYNEQFF. Written as DNA, the CDR3 is TGTGCCAGCAGCTTGACTAGCGGGCCATACAATGAGCAGTTCTTC.

The chain joins TRBV10-3 to TRBJ1-2; a possible D gene is TRBD1 (5 bases). This CDR3 contains 14 residues. Germline lookup yields CDR1 ENHRY and CDR2 SYGVKD. V lost 0 bases and J lost 5, with 10 bases in between. The CDR3 DNA sequence: TGTGCCATCAGTGAGTCGTCAGGGACTTATGGCTACACCTTC. Protein: CAISESSGTYGYTF.

The gene calls are TRBV7-2 and TRBJ2-7; 11 bases fit TRBD2. This CDR3 has 18 amino acids. Germline CDR1 reads SGHTA; CDR2 reads FQGNSA. V was pared by 0 bases and J by 1 base, with 8 bases of the junction left unmatched. The CDR3 DNA sequence: TGTGCCAGCAGCTTAGCCGGTAGCGGGGGGGCCGTATCCTACGAGCAGTACTTC. It is translated as CASSLAGSGGAVSYEQYF. Complete variable domain (other parts from reference TRBV7-2 and TRBJ2-7): GAGVSQSPSNKVTEKGKDVELRCDPISGHTALYWYRQSLGQGLEFLIYFQGNSAPDKSGLPSDRFSAERTGGSVSTLTIQRTQQEDSAVYLCASSLAGSGGAVSYEQYFGPGTRLTVT.

This rearrangement joins TRBV4-2 to TRBJ1-5; tentative D call: TRBD1 (6 bases). V was clipped by 1 base and J by 0 bases, with 7 bases between them. The length of the CDR3 is 15 residues. Germline CDR1 LGHNA, CDR2 YNFKEQ. This CDR3 is CASSQVDSSNQPQHF. The CDR3 DNA follows: TGTGCCAGCAGCCAAGTGGACAGTAGCAATCAGCCCCAGCATTTT.

This sequence joins TRBV25-1 and TRBJ2-7; no clear D gene. Germline assignment: CDR1 MGHDK and CDR2 SYGVNS. The CDR3 sequence is 11 residues long. V was shortened by 3 bases and J by 3 bases, with 3 bases between the two germline ends. For the CDR3, the DNA is TGTGCCAGCAGTGAGAACTACGAGCAGTACGTC. This sequence encodes CASSENYEQYV.

This chain links TRBV6-1 with TRBJ2-3; the match to TRBD1 covers 8 bases. V dropped 0 bases and J dropped 0; count of bases not matched to a gene: 17. The germline V gene encodes CDR1 MNHNS and CDR2 SASEGT. The CDR3 runs to 21 residues. CDR3 nucleotides: TGTGCCAGCAGTGAAGCGGCTCCCGGGGCAGGGGGCTGGGGTAGCACAGATACGCAGTATTTT. Translating gives CASSEAAPGAGGWGSTDTQYF.

This clone was detected only a few times. The chain employs TRBV5-1 and TRBJ2-2; D ambiguous. There are 12 residues in the CDR3. V was pared by 4 bases and J by 1 base, with 2 bases between. CDR1 and CDR2 from the germline V gene are SGHRS and YFSETQ. DNA of the CDR3: TGCGCCAGCAGCCAGAACACCGGGGAGCTGTTTTTT. Its translation is CASSQNTGELFF.

V is TRBV6-1 and J is TRBJ1-4; 7 nucleotides align to TRBD1. This CDR3 has 14 amino acids. CDR1 is MNHNS and CDR2 is SASEGT in the germline V gene. The V segment lost 5 bases and the J segment 3 bases; nucleotides outside the gene matches: 3. CDR3 nucleotides: TGTGCCAGCAGTACGGGGACAGCTAATGAAAAACTGTTTTTT. Protein product: CASSTGTANEKLFF.

The J gene is TRBJ2-3, the V gene TRBV27, with TRBD1 as a possible D gene (5 bases). Germline V gene sequence: CDR1 MNHEY, CDR2 SMNVEV (reference sequence). This CDR3 has 16 residues. V was trimmed by 3 bases and J by 0 bases, leaving 13 bases between them. The CDR3 region has the DNA TGTGCCAGCAGTTTGACCGACAGCGTTAGCACAGATACGCAGTATTTT. This sequence encodes CASSLTDSVSTDTQYF.

The chain combines TRBV7-8 with TRBJ2-7; TRBD2 aligns across 8 bases. Germline V CDR1 and CDR2: SGHVS, FQNEAQ. With V trimmed by 4 bases and J by 4 bases, 15 bases remained unmatched. The CDR3 has 17 amino acids. The CDR3 region is CASSSWASGPLWYEQYV. CDR3 nucleotide sequence: TGTGCCAGCAGCTCTTGGGCTAGCGGGCCTCTCTGGTACGAGCAGTACGTC.

V is TRBV27 and J is TRBJ1-4; 7 nucleotides agree with TRBD1. CDR1 is MNHEY and CDR2 is SMNVEV in the germline V gene (reference sequence). Germline trimming cut 0 bases from V and 7 bases from J; bases unmatched to any gene: 5. The CDR3 length is 15 residues. CDR3: CASSLSGQPSEKLFF. CDR3 coding DNA: TGTGCCAGCAGTTTATCGGGACAGCCCAGTGAAAAACTGTTTTTT.

The V call is TRBV25-1, the J call TRBJ1-4; 9 bases fit TRBD1. CDR1 is MGHDK, CDR2 SYGVNS, per germline. The CDR3 contains 11 residues. Trimming removed 10 bases from V and 13 bases from J; junction bases left unmatched: 7. The CDR3 DNA sequence: TGTGCCACTTTACAGGGGGCGACACTGTTTTTT. This translates into CATLQGATLFF. The full variable domain, with the rest looked up from reference TRBV25-1 and TRBJ1-4, is EADIYQTPRYLVIGTGKKITLECSQTMGHDKMYWYQQDPGMELHLIHYSYGVNSTEKGDLSSESTVSRIRTEHFPLTLESARPSHTSQYLCATLQGATLFFGSGTQLSVL.

The chain is built from TRBV7-9 and TRBJ1-1; D is ambiguous. Germline V lookup: CDR1 SEHNR, CDR2 FQNEAQ (reference sequence). This CDR3 comprises 12 residues. The V and J ends lost 6 bases and 5 bases respectively, with 10 bases between them. CDR3 residues: CASSSDWTEAFF. The CDR3 DNA follows: TGTGCCAGCAGTTCAGACTGGACTGAAGCTTTCTTT.

Only a few counts were recorded for this clone. The V and J genes are TRBV27 and TRBJ1-5, with a possible D match to TRBD1 (5 bases). The CDR3 sequence is 16 residues long. V lost 6 bases, J lost 2 bases, and 17 bases lay in between. The germline V gene has CDR1 MNHEY and CDR2 SMNVEV (reference sequence). In nucleotides, the CDR3 is TGTGCCAGCAGCCCCAAAGGGGATAGGCGCAATCAGCCCCAGCATTTT. Amino acid sequence: CASSPKGDRRNQPQHF.

This chain links TRBV4-1 with TRBJ1-5, with 8 bases fitting TRBD1. Germline V lookup: CDR1 MGHRA, CDR2 YSYEKL. Unmatched junction bases numbered 4, after V lost 3 bases and J lost 0 bases. This CDR3 spans 16 amino acids. The DNA for the CDR3 is TGCGCCAGCAGCCAGCACGGACAGGGTAGCAATCAGCCCCAGCATTTT. This translates into CASSQHGQGSNQPQHF.

V is TRBV11-2 and J is TRBJ1-2; possibly TRBD1 for D (6 bases). The CDR3 extends over 15 amino acids. Germline-derived CDR1 and CDR2 are SGHAT and FQNNGV. V lost 4 bases and J lost 8, with 20 bases in between. CDR3 in amino acids: CASSSAGALLEGYTF. The CDR3 nucleotides read TGTGCCAGCAGCTCCGCAGGGGCCCTGCTTGAGGGCTACACCTTC.

The chain joins TRBV19 to TRBJ1-1; D gene ambiguous. Germline V gene lookup returns CDR1 LNHDA and CDR2 SQIVND (reference sequence). The CDR3 spans 13 residues. The V end lost 10 bases, the J end lost 0 bases, and 12 bases lay between the germline ends. The CDR3 coding sequence is TGTGCCACTGCTTTGAGTATGAACACTGAAGCTTTCTTT. Its protein product is CATALSMNTEAFF.

V is TRBV4-1 and J is TRBJ1-2; unclear D gene. Germline V gene data show CDR1 as MGHRA and CDR2 as YSYEKL. The CDR3 totals 13 residues. V lost 6 bases, J lost 0 bases, and 8 bases lay in between. DNA for the CDR3: TGCGCCAGCAGTCCCGCAGCTAACTATGGCTACACCTTC. Encoded protein: CASSPAANYGYTF.

A single count supports this clone. V usage is TRBV15 and J usage is TRBJ2-1, with 7 positions matching TRBD2. Germline loops: CDR1 LNHNV, CDR2 YYDKDF (reference sequence). With V trimmed by 0 bases and J by 9 bases, 14 bases remained unmatched. The CDR3 covers 17 residues. The CDR3 protein is CATSRDNFQRERGEQFF. The CDR3 bases are TGTGCCACCAGCAGAGATAACTTCCAGCGGGAACGCGGTGAGCAGTTCTTC.

The chain uses TRBV7-9 and TRBJ2-3, with 11 bases fitting TRBD2. CDR1 is SEHNR, CDR2 FQNEAQ, per germline (reference sequence). V lost 2 bases to trimming and J lost 3 bases; unmatched junction nucleotides: 7. The CDR3 runs to 17 residues. The CDR3 spells CASSLTTSGTKTDTQYF. The CDR3 region has the DNA TGTGCCAGCAGCTTAACGACTAGCGGGACGAAGACAGATACGCAGTATTTT.

This chain connects TRBV5-4 to TRBJ1-1; TRBD1 agrees at 9 bases. The germline CDR1 and CDR2 sequences are SGHNT and YYREEE (reference sequence). The CDR3 consists of 14 residues. Trimming took 5 bases from V and 6 from J; bases not matched to a gene: 8. The CDR3 DNA follows: TGTGCCAGCAGACTTGACAGGGGGTTCGCTGAAGCTTTCTTT. Protein: CASRLDRGFAEAFF. The whole variable domain, filled in from reference TRBV5-4 and TRBJ1-1, reads ETGVTQSPTHLIKTRGQQVTLRCSSQSGHNTVSWYQQALGQGPQFIFQYYREEENGRGNFPPRFSGLQFPNYSSELNVNALELDDSALYLCASRLDRGFAEAFFGQGTRLTVV.

This rearrangement joins TRBV6-1 to TRBJ2-3, with D tentatively TRBD2 (5 bases). The CDR3 consists of 14 residues. V lost 0 bases to trimming and J lost 2 bases, with 6 bases between them. In germline, CDR1 is MNHNS, CDR2 SASEGT. For the CDR3, the DNA is TGTGCCAGCAGTGAAGCGGACTCCACAGATACGCAGTATTTT. It yields the protein CASSEADSTDTQYF.

The rearrangement uses TRBV6-6 and TRBJ2-7, with 8 bases matching TRBD2. Germline assignment: CDR1 MNHNY and CDR2 SVGAGI (reference sequence). V lost 2 bases to trimming and J lost 7 bases; unmatched junction nucleotides: 10. The CDR3 consists of 15 residues. CDR3 DNA: TGTGCCAGCAGTTACGCAGCGGGGGACCCCCGGGAGCAGTACTTC. As protein: CASSYAAGDPREQYF.

This chain connects TRBV15 to TRBJ2-3, with TRBD2 identical over 8 bases. The length of the CDR3 is 16 residues. The ends lost 5 bases at V and 2 bases at J; junction bases unmatched: 9. CDR1 LNHNV and CDR2 YYDKDF come from the germline V gene (reference sequence). DNA for the CDR3: TGTGCCACCAGCCCGCGGGGGGTCCAAAACACAGATACGCAGTATTTT. As protein: CATSPRGVQNTDTQYF.